This T cell receptor beta chain was identified during a study of blood T cell repertoires in COVID-19. The table came from immunoSEQ multiplex PCR; TCRdb's copy has only in-frame clones and leaves some out. The data hold approximately 52,000 clones, with roughly 90% observed a single time. The CDR3 is made up of 15 amino acids. Germline-derived CDR1 and CDR2 are SNHLY and FYNNEI. Trimming at V came to 6 bases and at J to 5 bases, leaving 10 bases not matched to a gene. Sequencing was done on a sample of peripheral blood. The chain combines TRBV2 with TRBJ2-3, with 8 bases matching TRBD2. The TCR sequence derives from a man aged 55 to 70 with acute or convalescent COVID-19. The CDR3 region is CASRPGTSGVDTQYF. CDR3 coding DNA: TGTGCCAGCAGGCCCGGGACTAGTGGCGTAGATACGCAGTATTTT. The full variable domain, rest sourced from reference TRBV2 and TRBJ2-3, is EPEVTQTPSHQVTQMGQEVILRCVPISNHLYFYWYRQILGQKVEFLVSFYNNEISEKSEIFDDQFSVERPDGSNFTLKIRSTKLEDSAMYFCASRPGTSGVDTQYFGPGTRLTVL.